This T cell receptor (beta chain) was captured in a study of blood T cell repertoires in COVID-19. Study-level background: Researchers got acute and convalescent COVID-19 samples from the United States, Italy and Spain. T cells, B-cell-depleted T cells, or PBMCs supplied cDNA or gDNA.

Original analysis: Amplification from reference gene primers served as the basis for estimated nucleated cell counts. Profiling relied on immunoSEQ multiplex PCR, and the TCRdb table lists in-frame clones only, not all of them. For V, J and clone size, that table is used; D and trimming come from the DNA. The sample contains tens of thousands of clones, roughly nine tenths of which appear only once. As regards this clone: The junction and the germline gene differ at one end; a read error may be behind it.

The CDR3 runs 20 residues. The germline V gene has CDR1 SGHRS and CDR2 YFSETQ. Sequences were obtained from peripheral blood. The chain is built from TRBV5-1 and TRBJ2-1; 12 bases are a match to TRBD2. The sequence derives from a man between 70 and 80 years old with active COVID-19. CDR3 nucleotide sequence: TGCGCCCGCAGCTTGGGGGCAACTAGCGGGGGGTCTCCCAGCTACAATGAGCAGTTCTTC. It codes for CARSLGATSGGSPSYNEQFF.